The 21 T cell receptor beta chains in this list originate from one sample, sequenced in a study of beta chain features in type 1 diabetes. Study observations and caveats: TCRB CDR3s were moderately but significantly shorter in Type 1 diabetes patients in all four CD4+ subsets.

No antigen has been identified for these receptors. What was sequenced were expressed TCRB transcripts, since all of the isolated RNA had been reverse transcribed. TCRdb keeps only in-frame clones here, not all; method: immunoSEQ multiplex PCR. The top ten hold 0.012% of the sample, which has approximately 250,000 clones, about 24% seen once. Sequenced sample: naive CD4+ T cells from blood. Every receptor here comes from a woman younger than 45 with type 1 diabetes.

The chain employs TRBV29-1 and TRBJ1-2; 9 bases map to TRBD1. CDR3 length: 14 residues. Germline CDR1 reads SQVTM; CDR2 reads ANQGSEA. With V trimmed by 6 bases and J by 7 bases, 12 bases remained unmatched. CDR3 DNA sequence: TGCAGCGTCAACCACGGGACAGGGTTTTCTGGCTACACCTTC. Protein product: CSVNHGTGFSGYTF.

About this clone itself: The same CDR3 can be traced to other DNA sequences in this sample. The V gene is TRBV28, the J gene TRBJ2-7, with 11 positions matching TRBD1. This CDR3 region has 14 residues. Germline assignment: CDR1 MDHEN and CDR2 SYDVKM. Trimming cost V 4 bases and J 3 bases; bases outside gene matches: 2. CDR3: CASSSGTGGYEQYF. The CDR3 DNA follows: TGTGCCAGCAGTTCCGGGACAGGGGGCTACGAGCAGTACTTC.

The rearrangement uses TRBV9 and TRBJ2-1, with 8 bases that match TRBD2. Germline lookup yields CDR1 SGDLS and CDR2 YYNGEE. Losses at the gene ends were 0 bases for V and 2 bases for J; bases not matched to a gene: 4. This CDR3 spans 16 amino acids. In DNA form, the CDR3 reads TGTGCCAGCAGCGTAGCCGGAGCGGGAGCCTACAATGAGCAGTTCTTC. Protein sequence: CASSVAGAGAYNEQFF.

For the CDR3, the DNA is TGTGCCAGCAGCTCGGGACAGGATGGCGGGAATGAGCAGTTCTTC. It specifies CASSSGQDGGNEQFF. The chain joins TRBV5-4 to TRBJ2-1; TRBD1 matches at 8 bases. The V segment lost 3 bases and the J segment 7 bases; nucleotides outside the gene matches: 9. The CDR3 has 15 residues. Germline V gene sequence: CDR1 SGHNT, CDR2 YYREEE (reference sequence).

The chain recombines TRBV29-1 with TRBJ2-1; 11 bases align to TRBD2. Trimming cost V 7 bases and J 0 bases; bases outside gene matches: 8. CDR1 SQVTM and CDR2 ANQGSEA come from the germline V gene. This CDR3 is built from 16 residues. CDR3 in amino acids: CSGRSTSGSSYNEQFF. As DNA, the CDR3 is TGCAGCGGACGATCTACTAGCGGGAGCTCCTACAATGAGCAGTTCTTC.

This clone came up a few times. The rearrangement links TRBV29-1 to TRBJ2-7; TRBD1 is a possible D gene (5 bases). Germline-derived CDR1 and CDR2 are SQVTM and ANQGSEA. V lost 2 bases and J lost 6, with 14 bases in between. The CDR3 length is 13 residues. The CDR3 region is CSVELSQGGEQYF. CDR3 DNA sequence: TGCAGCGTTGAATTAAGTCAGGGCGGCGAGCAGTACTTC.

This clone came up a few times. This chain uses TRBV6-1 with TRBJ2-1, with a weak D call TRBD2 (5 bases). CDR1 and CDR2 (germline): MNHNS, SASEGT. The V and J ends lost 8 bases and 0 bases respectively, with 14 bases between them. This CDR3 has 15 amino acids. CDR3: CASGRRLNSYNEQFF. The CDR3 region has the DNA TGTGCCAGCGGGAGACGGTTAAACTCCTACAATGAGCAGTTCTTC.

V is TRBV5-1 and J is TRBJ2-1; 9 nucleotides agree with TRBD2. The V segment lost 6 bases and the J segment 4 bases; nucleotides outside the gene matches: 11. The CDR3 spans 16 residues. In germline, CDR1 is SGHRS, CDR2 YFSETQ. For the CDR3, the DNA is TGCGCCAGCACATTATACCCGGGACTAGCATACAATGAGCAGTTCTTC. This gives the protein CASTLYPGLAYNEQFF.

The chain joins TRBV5-4 to TRBJ2-1; D remains unclear. The CDR3 has 15 residues. V shed 0 bases and J shed 3 bases, with 10 bases lying between them. CDR1 is SGHNT, CDR2 YYREEE, per germline (reference sequence). The CDR3, as DNA: TGTGCCAGCAGCTTGGCTGGCGGCTACTACAATGAGCAGTTCTTC. Its translation: CASSLAGGYYNEQFF.

The chain uses TRBV2 and TRBJ1-2, with a weak D call TRBD1 (5 bases). Trimming shortened V by 4 bases and J by 0 bases, and 12 bases separated the two germline ends. Per germline, CDR1 SNHLY and CDR2 FYNNEI. The CDR3 has 15 amino acids. As DNA, the CDR3 is TGTGCCAGCAGTGTAGGCAGGGCTTCTAACTATGGCTACACCTTC. This codes for CASSVGRASNYGYTF. Looking up the rest from reference TRBV2 and TRBJ1-2 gives the full variable domain: EPEVTQTPSHQVTQMGQEVILRCVPISNHLYFYWYRQILGQKVEFLVSFYNNEISEKSEIFDDQFSVERPDGSNFTLKIRSTKLEDSAMYFCASSVGRASNYGYTFGSGTRLTVV.

This clone came up a few times. The chain joins TRBV29-1 to TRBJ2-2; 8 bases match TRBD2. The germline V gene encodes CDR1 SQVTM and CDR2 ANQGSEA. Germline trimming cut 4 bases from V and 2 bases from J; bases unmatched to any gene: 6. The CDR3 totals 15 residues. In DNA, the CDR3 is TGCAGCGTTGGGATCGGGAGGGCCAACACCGGGGAGCTGTTTTTT. This gives the protein CSVGIGRANTGELFF.

The chain has TRBV4-1 and TRBJ1-2; no reliable D call. CDR1 and CDR2 (germline): MGHRA, YSYEKL. The CDR3 is made up of 14 amino acids. The V and J ends lost 1 base and 2 bases respectively, with 8 bases between them. This CDR3 reads CASSQGLYNYGYTF. The CDR3 nucleotides read TGCGCCAGCAGCCAAGGACTCTACAACTATGGCTACACCTTC.

The genes are TRBV30 and TRBJ2-2; weak D call: TRBD1 (6 bases). The germline gives CDR1 GTSNPN, CDR2 SVGIG (reference sequence). Between the trimmed V and J ends, which lost 0 bases and 6 bases, there was a span of 8 bases. The length of the CDR3 is 13 residues. CDR3 loop: CAWSVHRAGELFF. The CDR3 region has the DNA TGTGCCTGGAGTGTACACAGGGCCGGGGAGCTGTTTTTT.

This clone was detected a few times. Other DNA variants within this sample encode the same CDR3. The chain is built from TRBV5-1 and TRBJ2-1, with D possibly matching TRBD2 (5 bases). This CDR3 has 13 amino acids. CDR1 is SGHRS and CDR2 is YFSETQ in the germline V gene. With 7 bases removed from V and 4 bases from J, the gap between germline ends came to 12 bases. The CDR3 DNA is TGCGCCAGCTCTGGCGGGCTGTACAATGAGCAGTTCTTC. Protein sequence: CASSGGLYNEQFF.

The rearrangement links TRBV11-2 to TRBJ2-3; 10 bases agree with TRBD1. CDR1 and CDR2 from the germline V gene are SGHAT and FQNNGV. The CDR3 covers 15 residues. V dropped 5 bases and J dropped 3; count of bases not matched to a gene: 5. CDR3 residues: CASSRDRGWTDTQYF. The CDR3 DNA reads as TGTGCCAGCAGCCGGGACAGGGGATGGACAGATACGCAGTATTTT.

This clone was counted between two and nine times. The rearrangement links TRBV4-2 to TRBJ2-5; D may be TRBD1 (5 bases). Germline V CDR1 and CDR2: LGHNA, YNFKEQ. This CDR3 is 14 amino acids long. V was clipped by 4 bases and J by 2 bases, with 11 bases between them. CDR3 DNA sequence: TGTGCCAGCAGCCTATCGTCAGGGCAAGAGACCCAGTACTTC. It yields the protein CASSLSSGQETQYF.

The rearrangement links TRBV28 to TRBJ1-1; D may be TRBD1 (6 bases). Trimming left V 4 bases short and J 1 base short, with 10 bases between. CDR1 is MDHEN, CDR2 SYDVKM, per germline. The CDR3 spans 14 residues. CDR3 DNA sequence: TGTGCCAGCAGTTCGGGACAAACGAACACTGAAGCTTTCTTT. The encoded protein is CASSSGQTNTEAFF. Drawing the rest from reference TRBV28 and TRBJ1-1, the complete variable domain is DVKVTQSSRYLVKRTGEKVFLECVQDMDHENMFWYRQDPGLGLRLIYFSYDVKMKEKGDIPEGYSVSREKKERFSLILESASTNQTSMYLCASSSGQTNTEAFFGQGTRLTVV.

The V and J genes are TRBV5-1 and TRBJ2-1; TRBD2 might be the D (5 bases). The CDR3 sequence is 13 residues long. Trimming left V 4 bases short and J 9 bases short, with 14 bases between. The germline gives CDR1 SGHRS, CDR2 YFSETQ. This CDR3 reads CASSLPGSSEQFF. The CDR3 bases are TGCGCCAGCAGCCTCCCGGGGAGTTCTGAGCAGTTCTTC.

In its sample, this clone was seen a few times. The genes are TRBV15 and TRBJ2-3; D gene ambiguous. Germline-derived CDR1 and CDR2 are LNHNV and YYDKDF (reference sequence). Trimming removed 1 base at V and 2 bases at J, with 10 bases between. CDR3 length equals 15 residues. CDR3 amino acids: CATSRAAQNTDTQYF. DNA for the CDR3: TGTGCCACCAGCAGAGCAGCACAGAACACAGATACGCAGTATTTT.

CDR3 amino acids: CATSDHRGYVAGANVLTF. The CDR3 DNA is TGTGCCACCAGCGATCACAGGGGGTACGTGGCTGGGGCCAACGTCCTGACTTTC. V gene TRBV15 combines with J gene TRBJ2-6, with TRBD1 matching 8 bases. This CDR3 spans 18 amino acids. The V gene end was trimmed by 5 bases and the J gene end by 2 bases; junction bases not matched to a gene: 11. The germline gives CDR1 LNHNV, CDR2 YYDKDF (reference sequence).

The CDR3 DNA sequence: TGTGCCAGCAGCCAAGATCTGGGACTACCGGCCAAAAACATTCAGTACTTC. This encodes CASSQDLGLPAKNIQYF. This chain connects TRBV4-2 to TRBJ2-4; 7 positions match TRBD2. Germline assignment: CDR1 LGHNA and CDR2 YNFKEQ. Unmatched junction bases numbered 6, after V lost 0 bases and J lost 1 base. The CDR3 is 17 residues long.